One sample yielded the 10 T cell receptor beta chains listed below, sequenced in a study of shared T cell receptors in the human thymus. Libraries were prepared by immunoSEQ multiplex PCR; TCRdb keeps only in-frame clonotypes and omits some of them. This sample has more than 300,000 clones, with 95% found just once. The sample was thymocytes. These receptors were collected from a human donor.

The chain carries TRBV7-9 and TRBJ2-7, with 9 bases fitting TRBD1. The CDR3 sequence is 15 residues long. The V gene end was trimmed by 6 bases and the J gene end by 3 bases; junction bases not matched to a gene: 9. The germline gives CDR1 SEHNR, CDR2 FQNEAQ (reference sequence). CDR3 sequence reads: CASRPGQGNYYEQYF. CDR3 bases: TGTGCCAGCAGGCCTGGACAGGGGAATTACTACGAGCAGTACTTC.

The J gene is TRBJ1-2, the V gene TRBV27, with a tentative D call TRBD1 (6 bases). This CDR3 is built from 15 residues. The V gene lost 2 bases and the J gene lost 6 bases, with 16 bases spanning the gap. Germline V gene sequence: CDR1 MNHEY, CDR2 SMNVEV (reference sequence). The CDR3 region is CASSLDRLAPNGYTF. In DNA, the CDR3 is TGTGCCAGCAGTTTAGACAGGTTGGCCCCCAATGGCTACACCTTC.

The chain combines TRBV7-9 with TRBJ2-1, with D possibly matching TRBD2 (6 bases). Trimming cost V 1 base and J 2 bases, with 21 bases left between them. CDR1 and CDR2 (germline): SEHNR, FQNEAQ (reference sequence). The CDR3 length is 19 residues. CDR3 amino acids: CASSLGGAGPLRTYNEQFF. In nucleotides, the CDR3 is TGTGCCAGCAGCTTAGGGGGAGCGGGCCCCCTACGCACCTACAATGAGCAGTTCTTC.

The chain couples TRBV6-4 to TRBJ2-1, with a weak D call TRBD2 (7 bases). Germline-derived CDR1 and CDR2 are MRHNA and SNTAGT. V was clipped by 6 bases and J by 6 bases, with 18 bases between them. CDR3 length: 15 residues. CDR3 nucleotide sequence: TGTGCCAGCAGGGGGGGGCGGGAGTCATCCAATGAGCAGTTCTTC. Its translation is CASRGGRESSNEQFF.

V is TRBV18 and J is TRBJ2-3; tentative D call: TRBD2 (6 bases). Trimming shortened V by 3 bases and J by 0 bases, and 13 bases separated the two germline ends. The CDR3 is made up of 16 amino acids. Germline V lookup: CDR1 KGHSH, CDR2 LQKENI. CDR3 region: CASSPPRRESTDTQYF. For the CDR3, the DNA is TGTGCCAGCTCACCCCCGAGGCGGGAAAGCACAGATACGCAGTATTTT.

A single count supports this clone. This rearrangement joins TRBV7-3 to TRBJ2-1; 9 nucleotides match TRBD2. This CDR3 region has 16 residues. The junction had 10 bases not matched to a gene; V was cut back by 2 bases and J by 8 bases. Germline V gene lookup returns CDR1 SGHTA and CDR2 FQGTGA. Written as DNA, the CDR3 is TGTGCCAGCAGCTTAGGTGGTAGCGGGAGTACGGATGAGCAGTTCTTC. It codes for CASSLGGSGSTDEQFF.

The rearrangement links TRBV5-1 to TRBJ2-7, with a tentative D call TRBD2 (5 bases). Germline V gene lookup returns CDR1 SGHRS and CDR2 YFSETQ. The V and J ends lost 6 bases and 3 bases respectively, with 19 bases between them. This CDR3 has 15 residues. The CDR3 sequence: CASTGYGGRNYEQYF. The CDR3 DNA sequence: TGCGCCAGCACCGGGTATGGAGGAAGAAACTACGAGCAGTACTTC.

The gene calls are TRBV28 and TRBJ1-1; 8 nucleotides agree with TRBD1. Germline CDR1 and CDR2: MDHEN and SYDVKM. The CDR3 sequence is 16 residues long. Germline trimming cut 6 bases from V and 4 bases from J; bases unmatched to any gene: 13. CDR3 bases: TGTGCCAGCAGCCCCGGACAGGGTCGCGGAGGCACTGAAGCTTTCTTT. Encoded protein: CASSPGQGRGGTEAFF.

The chain couples TRBV5-4 to TRBJ2-7, with a weak D call TRBD2 (5 bases). V was cut by 0 bases and J by 0 bases, with 7 bases left in between. The CDR3 is 14 residues long. From germline, CDR1 is SGHNT and CDR2 YYREEE (reference sequence). CDR3 protein: CASSLAGFSYEQYF. CDR3 sequence (DNA): TGTGCCAGCAGCTTGGCGGGGTTCTCCTACGAGCAGTACTTC.

This chain's CDR3 is CASSGSTGRFF. The CDR3 DNA is TGTGCCAGCAGCGGATCGACAGGGAGGTTTTTT. The chain links TRBV5-6 to TRBJ1-4, with 7 bases identical to TRBD1. The J segment lost 16 bases and the V segment lost 4 bases, leaving 7 bases of the junction unmatched. Germline CDR1 and CDR2: SGHDT and YYEEEE. The CDR3 is 11 residues long.